Presented here are 5 T cell receptor beta chains from one specimen sequenced in a study of T cells in women clearing cervical HPV infection. The protocol was immunoSEQ multiplex PCR, while the TCRdb copy is restricted to in-frame clones and leaves out a portion. This table lists about 24,000 clones. Sequencing input: blood buffy coat. These receptors originate from a woman aged 18 to 75 with a cervical HPV16 infection that either progressed to CIN3+ or cleared (not recorded which).

As to this clone: The read ends 3 residues shy of where the CDR3 ends; the end is completed using the germline J gene. The gene calls are TRBV20-1 and TRBJ1-1, with D uncertain. CDR3 size: 12 residues. CDR1 is DFQATT and CDR2 is SNEGSKA in the germline V gene (reference sequence). V lost 1 base and J 0 bases, leaving 3 bases between the germline ends. Partial CDR3 DNA: TGCAGTGCTAGAGCAGTGAACACTGAA. This encodes CSARAVNTE. The CDR3 as a whole reads CSARAVNTEAFF.

About this clone itself: The read ends 3 residues before the CDR3 terminus; that terminus is restored from the germline J gene. This rearrangement joins TRBV11-3 to TRBJ2-3, with no clear D. Trimming cost V 4 bases and J 5 bases, with 13 bases left between them. Germline V gives CDR1 SGHNT, CDR2 YENEEA. CDR3 length: 14 amino acids. The part of the CDR3 DNA that was read is TGTGCCAGCAGCTCCGGTAACAGACGAGATACG. It specifies CASSSGNRRDT. The whole CDR3 region reads CASSSGNRRDTQYF.

The covered CDR3 bases are TGTGCCAGCAGTGATCAGGCAGGGAGATACACCGGGGAG. Protein product: CASSDQAGRYTGE. The full CDR3 protein is CASSDQAGRYTGELFF. The chain has TRBV6-4 and TRBJ2-2; either TRBD1 or TRBD2 may fit D (5 bases each). The read halts 3 residues ahead of the CDR3 end, with the missing end drawn from the germline J gene. The CDR3 is 16 amino acids. Germline CDR1 is MRHNA and CDR2 is SNTAGT. Trimming removed 3 bases at V and 3 bases at J, with 14 bases between.

Note on this clone: The read ends 3 residues shy of where the CDR3 ends; the end is completed using the germline J gene. The chain recombines TRBV20-1 with TRBJ2-1; 11 bases are a match to TRBD2. CDR1 is DFQATT, CDR2 SNEGSKA, per germline (reference sequence). The CDR3 totals 15 residues. Trimming at V came to 2 bases and at J to 7 bases, leaving 7 bases not matched to a gene. The CDR3 protein is CSARSLGTSGNEQFF. The CDR3 bases that were read are TGCAGTGCTAGAAGCTTGGGGACTAGCGGTAATGAG.

About this clone itself: The CDR3 is cut off 3 residues early in the read; its end comes from the germline J gene. The J gene is TRBJ1-2, the V gene TRBV7-7, with D possibly TRBD1 on 6 matching bases. The germline V gene has CDR1 SSHAT and CDR2 FNYEAQ (reference sequence). CDR3 length: 15 amino acids. CDR3 DNA (partial): TGTGCCAGCAGCTCGAGTCCGGGACAAGGCTACGAC. This sequence encodes CASSSSPGQGYD. The entire CDR3 reads CASSSSPGQGYDYTF.